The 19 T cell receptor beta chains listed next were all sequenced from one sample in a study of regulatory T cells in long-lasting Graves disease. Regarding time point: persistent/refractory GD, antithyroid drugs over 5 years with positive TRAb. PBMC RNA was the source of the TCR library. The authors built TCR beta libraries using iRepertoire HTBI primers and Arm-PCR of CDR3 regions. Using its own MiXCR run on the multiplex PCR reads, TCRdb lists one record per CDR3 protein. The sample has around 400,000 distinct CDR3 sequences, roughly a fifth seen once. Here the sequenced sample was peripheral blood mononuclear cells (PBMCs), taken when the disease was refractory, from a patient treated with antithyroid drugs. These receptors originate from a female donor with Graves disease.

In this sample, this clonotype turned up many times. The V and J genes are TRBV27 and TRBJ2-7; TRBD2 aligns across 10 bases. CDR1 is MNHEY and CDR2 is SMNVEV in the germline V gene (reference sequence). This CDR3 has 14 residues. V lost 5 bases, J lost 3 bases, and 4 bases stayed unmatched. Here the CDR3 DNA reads TGTGCCAGCAGTGCGAGCGGGAGGGACTACGAGCAGTACTTC. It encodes CASSASGRDYEQYF.

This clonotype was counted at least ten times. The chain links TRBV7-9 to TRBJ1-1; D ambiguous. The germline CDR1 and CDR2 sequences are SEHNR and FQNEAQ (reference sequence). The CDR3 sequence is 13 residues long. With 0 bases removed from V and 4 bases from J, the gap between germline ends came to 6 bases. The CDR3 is CASSLAAATEAFF. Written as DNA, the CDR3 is TGTGCCAGCAGCTTAGCGGCGGCCACTGAAGCTTTCTTT.

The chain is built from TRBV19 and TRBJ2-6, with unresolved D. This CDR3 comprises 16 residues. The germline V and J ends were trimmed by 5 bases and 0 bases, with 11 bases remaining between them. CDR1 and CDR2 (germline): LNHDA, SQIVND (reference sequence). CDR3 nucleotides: TGTGCCAGTAGTGAGGACCGGACCTCTGGGGCCAACGTCCTGACTTTC. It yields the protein CASSEDRTSGANVLTF.

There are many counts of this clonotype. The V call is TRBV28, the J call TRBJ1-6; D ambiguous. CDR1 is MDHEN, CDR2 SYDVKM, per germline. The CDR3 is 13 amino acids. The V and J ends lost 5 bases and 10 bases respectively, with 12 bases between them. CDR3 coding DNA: TGTGCCAGCAGTCAGTACGTTAGATCACCCCTCCACTTT. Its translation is CASSQYVRSPLHF.

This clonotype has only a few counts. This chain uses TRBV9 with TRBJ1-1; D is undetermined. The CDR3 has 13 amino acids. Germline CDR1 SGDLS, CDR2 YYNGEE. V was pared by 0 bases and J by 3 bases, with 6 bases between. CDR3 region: CASSVVTDTEAFF. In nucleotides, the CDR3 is TGTGCCAGCAGCGTAGTAACGGACACTGAAGCTTTCTTT.

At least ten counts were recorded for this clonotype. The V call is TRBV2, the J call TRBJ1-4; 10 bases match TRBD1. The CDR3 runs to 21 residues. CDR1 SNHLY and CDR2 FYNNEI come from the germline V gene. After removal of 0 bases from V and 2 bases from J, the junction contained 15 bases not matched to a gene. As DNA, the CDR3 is TGTGCCAGCAGTGAAGCGCTTCAAGTCCGGGACAGGGGTGTTACTAATGAAAAACTGTTTTTT. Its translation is CASSEALQVRDRGVTNEKLFF.

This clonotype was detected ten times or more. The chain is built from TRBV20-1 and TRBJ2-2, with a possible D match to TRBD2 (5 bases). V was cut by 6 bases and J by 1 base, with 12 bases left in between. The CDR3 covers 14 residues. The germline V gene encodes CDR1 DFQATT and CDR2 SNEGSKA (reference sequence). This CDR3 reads CSALARRNTGELFF. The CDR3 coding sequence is TGCAGTGCCTTAGCGCGCCGGAACACCGGGGAGCTGTTTTTT.

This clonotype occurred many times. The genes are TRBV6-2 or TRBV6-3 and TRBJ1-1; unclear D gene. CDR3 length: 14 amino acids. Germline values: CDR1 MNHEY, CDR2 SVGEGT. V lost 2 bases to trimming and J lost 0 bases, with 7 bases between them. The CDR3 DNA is TGTGCCAGCAGTTACGGAAGGATGAACACTGAAGCTTTCTTT. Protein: CASSYGRMNTEAFF.

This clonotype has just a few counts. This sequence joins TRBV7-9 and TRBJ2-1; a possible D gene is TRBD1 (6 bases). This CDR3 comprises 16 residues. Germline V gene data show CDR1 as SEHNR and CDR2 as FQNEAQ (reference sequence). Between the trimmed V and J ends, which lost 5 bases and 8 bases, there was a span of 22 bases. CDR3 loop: CASSKKQGRRGDEQFF. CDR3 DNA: TGTGCCAGCAGCAAAAAACAGGGCCGCCGAGGGGATGAGCAGTTCTTC.

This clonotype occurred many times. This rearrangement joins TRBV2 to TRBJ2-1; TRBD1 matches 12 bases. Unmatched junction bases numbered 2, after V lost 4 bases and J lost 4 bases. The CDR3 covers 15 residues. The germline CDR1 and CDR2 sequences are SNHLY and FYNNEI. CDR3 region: CASSGGQGAYNEQFF. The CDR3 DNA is TGTGCCAGCAGTGGGGGACAGGGGGCTTACAATGAGCAGTTCTTC.

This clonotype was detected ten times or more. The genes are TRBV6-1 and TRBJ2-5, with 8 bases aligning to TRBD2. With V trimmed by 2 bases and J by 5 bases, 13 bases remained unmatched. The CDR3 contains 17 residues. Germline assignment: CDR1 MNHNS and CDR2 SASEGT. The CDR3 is CASSELRLAWVAETQYF. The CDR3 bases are TGTGCCAGCAGTGAACTCAGACTAGCGTGGGTTGCGGAGACCCAGTACTTC.

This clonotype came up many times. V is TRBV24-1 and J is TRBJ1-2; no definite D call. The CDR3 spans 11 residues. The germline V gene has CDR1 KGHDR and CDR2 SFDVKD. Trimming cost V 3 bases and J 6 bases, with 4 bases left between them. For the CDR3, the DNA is TGTGCCACCAGTGATGCCGATGGCTACACCTTC. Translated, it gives CATSDADGYTF.

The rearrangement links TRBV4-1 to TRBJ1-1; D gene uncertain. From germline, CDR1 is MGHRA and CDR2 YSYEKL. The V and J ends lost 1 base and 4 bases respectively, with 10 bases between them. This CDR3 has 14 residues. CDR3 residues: CASSQAPGGTEAFF. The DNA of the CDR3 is TGCGCCAGCAGCCAAGCCCCGGGTGGCACTGAAGCTTTCTTT.

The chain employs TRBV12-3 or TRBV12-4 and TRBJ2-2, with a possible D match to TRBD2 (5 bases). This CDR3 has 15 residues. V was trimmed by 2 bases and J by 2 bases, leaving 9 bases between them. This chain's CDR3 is CASSLNGVNTGELFF. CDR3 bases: TGTGCCAGCAGTTTAAACGGGGTAAACACCGGGGAGCTGTTTTTT.

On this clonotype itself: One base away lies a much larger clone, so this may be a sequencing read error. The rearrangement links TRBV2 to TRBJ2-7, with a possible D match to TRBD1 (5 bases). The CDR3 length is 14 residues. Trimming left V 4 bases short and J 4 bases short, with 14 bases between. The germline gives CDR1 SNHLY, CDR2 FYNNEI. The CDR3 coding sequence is TGTGCCAGCAGTGGTCTCCAGGGTCGGTACGAGCAGTACTTC. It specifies CASSGLQGRYEQYF.

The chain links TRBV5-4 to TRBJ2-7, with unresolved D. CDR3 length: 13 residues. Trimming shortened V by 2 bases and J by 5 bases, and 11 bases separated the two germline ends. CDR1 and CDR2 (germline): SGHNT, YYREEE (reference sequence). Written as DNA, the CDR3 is TGTGCCAGCAGCTTCGTTGATGGGGACGAGCAGTACTTC. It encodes CASSFVDGDEQYF.

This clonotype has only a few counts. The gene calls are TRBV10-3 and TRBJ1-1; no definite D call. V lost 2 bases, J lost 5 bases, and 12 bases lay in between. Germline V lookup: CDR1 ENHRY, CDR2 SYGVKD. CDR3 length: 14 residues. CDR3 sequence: CAISERGLRTEAFF. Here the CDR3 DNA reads TGTGCCATCAGTGAGAGAGGGCTTAGGACTGAAGCTTTCTTT.

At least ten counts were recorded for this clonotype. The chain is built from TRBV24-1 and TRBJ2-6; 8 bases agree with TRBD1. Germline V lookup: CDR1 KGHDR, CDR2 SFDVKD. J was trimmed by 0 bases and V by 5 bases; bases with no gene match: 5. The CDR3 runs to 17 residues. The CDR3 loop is CATSAGQGDSGANVLTF. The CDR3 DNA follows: TGTGCCACCAGTGCCGGACAGGGCGACTCTGGGGCCAACGTCCTGACTTTC.

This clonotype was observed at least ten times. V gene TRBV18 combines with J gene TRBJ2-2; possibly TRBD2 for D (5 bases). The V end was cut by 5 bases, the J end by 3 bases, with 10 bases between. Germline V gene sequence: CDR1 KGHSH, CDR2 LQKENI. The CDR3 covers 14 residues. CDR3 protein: CASSTMRDTGELFF. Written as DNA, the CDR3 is TGTGCCAGCTCAACTATGCGGGACACCGGGGAGCTGTTTTTT.